This T cell receptor (beta chain) was profiled in a study of shared clonotypes between healthy human individuals. The protocol was immunoSEQ multiplex PCR, while the TCRdb copy is restricted to in-frame clones and leaves out a portion. The sample has millions of clones; over 85% are singletons. With V trimmed by 8 bases and J by 5 bases, 8 bases remained unmatched. This CDR3 has 14 amino acids. CDR1 is SNHLY, CDR2 FYNNEI, per germline. The origin of this receptor is a man between 18 and 35 years old in good health. Material for sequencing was naive CD4+ T cells sorted from blood. Subset here: CD45RA+ positively selected. The chain is built from TRBV2 and TRBJ2-3; 9 nucleotides match TRBD1. The CDR3 region has the DNA TGTGCCAGCCGCCCGGGACAGGGAAAAGATACGCAGTATTTT. It is translated as CASRPGQGKDTQYF.